These 17 T cell receptor beta chains originate from one sample sequenced in a study of blood T cell repertoires in COVID-19 (dated by TCRdb to the early 2020s). Preparation of the library involved the immunoSEQ multiplex PCR assay. TCRdb took over this immuneACCESS table, retaining in-frame rearrangements with V and J assigned. Such tables are incomplete; in checked studies, under half of the missing clones stem from an unresolved V gene, and the remainder is unexplained. The sample table shows about 160,000 clones, and 65% to 85% are seen once. The top ten clonotypes cover about 6% of the sample. The sample was PBMCs or T cells enriched from blood (not recorded which). Receptors were obtained from a man aged 40-49 years who had recovered from COVID-19.

V gene TRBV28 combines with J gene TRBJ2-2; TRBD1 matches 7 bases. CDR3 length equals 15 residues. Unmatched junction bases numbered 2, after V lost 4 bases and J lost 0 bases. Germline CDR1 reads MDHEN; CDR2 reads SYDVKM. CDR3: CASSSGQANTGELFF. CDR3 bases: TGTGCCAGCAGTTCCGGACAGGCGAACACCGGGGAGCTGTTTTTT.

The chain combines TRBV5-6 with TRBJ1-2, with TRBD1 as a possible D gene (5 bases). V was clipped by 1 base and J by 4 bases, with 14 bases between them. The CDR3 length is 15 residues. Germline loops: CDR1 SGHDT, CDR2 YYEEEE. The CDR3 reads CASSLTQGLIYGYTF. In DNA, the CDR3 is TGTGCCAGCAGCTTGACCCAGGGCCTGATCTATGGCTACACCTTC.

The J gene is TRBJ1-3, the V gene TRBV7-8; D possibly corresponds to TRBD1 (5 bases). CDR3 length: 14 residues. Trimming took 1 base from V and 4 from J, leaving 8 bases between them. Looked up from germline, CDR1 is SGHVS and CDR2 is FQNEAQ. The CDR3 loop is CASSLGGEGNTIYF. In DNA form, the CDR3 reads TGTGCCAGCAGCTTAGGGGGGGAAGGAAACACCATATATTTT.

The chain combines TRBV11-2 with TRBJ1-2; 10 bases line up with TRBD1. The CDR3 totals 14 residues. J was trimmed by 8 bases and V by 1 base; bases with no gene match: 4. CDR1 and CDR2 from the germline V gene are SGHAT and FQNNGV. DNA for the CDR3: TGTGCCAGCAGCTTAGGCGGGACAGGGGCCGGCTACACCTTC. The encoded protein is CASSLGGTGAGYTF.

The rearrangement joins TRBV5-4 to TRBJ2-7; 9 positions match TRBD2. Germline trimming cut 0 bases from V and 2 bases from J; bases unmatched to any gene: 9. Germline CDR1 is SGHNT and CDR2 is YYREEE (reference sequence). This CDR3 is built from 17 residues. The CDR3: CASSLEPGAGGTYEQYF. For the CDR3, the DNA is TGTGCCAGCAGCTTGGAGCCGGGCGCGGGAGGGACCTACGAGCAGTACTTC.

The genes are TRBV19 and TRBJ1-5, with unresolved D. Germline V gene lookup returns CDR1 LNHDA and CDR2 SQIVND (reference sequence). The CDR3 length is 14 residues. V lost 2 bases and J lost 4, with 9 bases in between. The CDR3, as DNA: TGTGCCAGTAGTATATTCCGGGGAAATCAGCCCCAGCATTTT. Protein sequence: CASSIFRGNQPQHF.

This clone was counted only a few times. The J gene is TRBJ1-2, the V gene TRBV3-1 (or the pseudogene TRBV3-2), with D maybe TRBD1 (5 bases). CDR3 length equals 13 residues. CDR1 is LGHDT and CDR2 is YNNKEL in the germline V gene (reference sequence). Trimming took off 2 bases at V and 8 bases at J, with 12 bases between the two ends. CDR3 in amino acids: CASSQKGDGGYTF. CDR3 bases: TGTGCCAGCAGCCAAAAAGGGGATGGAGGCTACACCTTC.

This chain links TRBV29-1 with TRBJ2-6; weak D call: TRBD1 (5 bases). Trimming removed 6 bases from V and 2 bases from J, with 11 bases in between. The CDR3 is 14 residues long. CDR1 SQVTM and CDR2 ANQGSEA come from the germline V gene. DNA for the CDR3: TGCAGCGTAGAGACAGATACTGGGGCCAACGTCCTGACTTTC. It yields the protein CSVETDTGANVLTF.

This clone was detected only once. The chain joins TRBV2 to TRBJ1-1, with TRBD1 identical over 8 bases. V lost 0 bases, J lost 2 bases, and 8 bases stayed unmatched. From germline, CDR1 is SNHLY and CDR2 FYNNEI. This CDR3 has 17 residues. The CDR3 here is CASSEARTGWGNTEAFF. In nucleotides, the CDR3 is TGTGCCAGCAGTGAAGCGAGGACAGGGTGGGGCAACACTGAAGCTTTCTTT.

This clone was counted once. The V call is TRBV19, the J call TRBJ1-5; D call uncertain. Germline assignment: CDR1 LNHDA and CDR2 SQIVND (reference sequence). V shed 0 bases and J shed 5 bases, with 5 bases lying between them. The CDR3 consists of 13 residues. The CDR3 sequence is CASSIDHYQPQHF. The CDR3 DNA follows: TGTGCCAGTAGTATAGACCATTATCAGCCCCAGCATTTT.

This sequence joins TRBV6-4 and TRBJ2-7; a weak D match, TRBD2 (5 bases). The CDR3 contains 13 residues. The V gene lost 2 bases and the J gene lost 11 bases, with 16 bases spanning the gap. Germline V gene sequence: CDR1 MRHNA, CDR2 SNTAGT. Here the CDR3 DNA reads TGTGCCAGCAGTGACCAGGAGGCAGGCACAAAGTACTTC. As protein: CASSDQEAGTKYF.

The chain is built from TRBV19 and TRBJ1-6; 7 positions match TRBD1. Losses at the gene ends were 7 bases for V and 4 bases for J; bases not matched to a gene: 7. CDR3 length: 15 amino acids. The germline gives CDR1 LNHDA, CDR2 SQIVND (reference sequence). CDR3 protein: CASTQGGTYNSPLHF. Written as DNA, the CDR3 is TGTGCCAGTACCCAAGGGGGCACTTATAATTCACCCCTCCACTTT. Together with reference TRBV19 and TRBJ1-6, the CDR3 gives the full variable domain: DGGITQSPKYLFRKEGQNVTLSCEQNLNHDAMYWYRQDPGQGLRLIYYSQIVNDFQKGDIAEGYSVSREKKESFPLTVTSAQKNPTAFYLCASTQGGTYNSPLHFGNGTRLTVT.

This clone showed up just a few times. The chain is built from TRBV29-1 and TRBJ2-1, with TRBD1 identical over 8 bases. Germline loops: CDR1 SQVTM, CDR2 ANQGSEA. With V trimmed by 7 bases and J by 9 bases, 5 bases remained unmatched. The CDR3 sequence is 11 residues long. The CDR3 nucleotides read TGCAGCGCAGGACAGGGAGGTGAGCAGTTCTTC. Translated, it gives CSAGQGGEQFF.

This chain links TRBV3-1 (or the pseudogene TRBV3-2) with TRBJ2-5; TRBD2 aligns across 13 bases. CDR1 and CDR2 (germline): LGHDT, YNNKEL (reference sequence). With V trimmed by 1 base and J by 0 bases, 5 bases remained unmatched. This CDR3 spans 18 amino acids. Here the CDR3 DNA reads TGTGCCAGCAGCCAAGGGGGACTAGCGGGGATTCACCAAGAGACCCAGTACTTC. Its protein is CASSQGGLAGIHQETQYF.

This rearrangement joins TRBV5-1 to TRBJ1-6; maybe TRBD1 (5 bases). CDR1 SGHRS and CDR2 YFSETQ come from the germline V gene. Trimming removed 5 bases at V and 7 bases at J, with 10 bases between. This CDR3 contains 13 residues. The CDR3 loop is CASRTVSNSPLHF. The CDR3 DNA reads TGCGCCAGCAGGACAGTCTCCAATTCACCCCTCCACTTT.

The rearrangement uses TRBV18 and TRBJ1-2, with TRBD1 matching 7 bases. The CDR3 consists of 13 residues. Germline assignment: CDR1 KGHSH and CDR2 LQKENI. After removal of 3 bases from V and 7 bases from J, the junction contained 5 bases not matched to a gene. The CDR3 loop is CASSPPTGTGYTF. CDR3 nucleotide sequence: TGTGCCAGCTCACCCCCGACAGGGACTGGCTACACCTTC.

The chain carries TRBV7-8 and TRBJ1-4; TRBD1 aligns across 7 bases. The CDR3 sequence is 14 residues long. Germline V gene data show CDR1 as SGHVS and CDR2 as FQNEAQ. Germline trimming cut 5 bases from V and 8 bases from J; bases unmatched to any gene: 8. The CDR3 region is CASSKRQGVEKLFF. The CDR3 DNA reads as TGTGCCAGCAGCAAACGACAGGGAGTCGAAAAACTGTTTTTT.